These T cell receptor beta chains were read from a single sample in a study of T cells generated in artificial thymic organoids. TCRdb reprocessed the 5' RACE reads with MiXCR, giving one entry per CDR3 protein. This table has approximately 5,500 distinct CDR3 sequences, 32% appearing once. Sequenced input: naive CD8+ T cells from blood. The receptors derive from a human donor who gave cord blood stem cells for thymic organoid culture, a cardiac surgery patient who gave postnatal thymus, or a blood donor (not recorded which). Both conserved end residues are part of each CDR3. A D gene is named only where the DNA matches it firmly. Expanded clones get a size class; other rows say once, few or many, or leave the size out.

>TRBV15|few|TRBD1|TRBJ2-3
CATSDRGLTDTQYF
TGTGCCACTAGCGACAGGGGGCTCACAGATACGCAGTATTTT
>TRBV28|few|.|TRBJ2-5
CASSVDPLAEETQYF
TGTGCCAGCAGTGTGGACCCACTAGCTGAGGAGACCCAGTACTTC
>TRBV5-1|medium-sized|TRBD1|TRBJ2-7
CASSLGDSSYEQYF
TGCGCCAGCAGCTTGGGGGACAGCTCCTACGAGCAGTACTTC
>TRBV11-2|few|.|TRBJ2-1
CASSFRGTPPYNEQFF
TGTGCCAGCAGCTTTAGGGGGACTCCTCCTTACAATGAGCAGTTCTTC
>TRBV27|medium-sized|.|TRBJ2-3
CASSLVGLARDTQYF
TGTGCCAGCAGTTTAGTGGGGCTAGCGCGTGATACGCAGTATTTT
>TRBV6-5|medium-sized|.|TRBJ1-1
CASSYSQGRNTEAFF
TGTGCCAGCAGTTACTCGCAGGGACGGAACACTGAAGCTTTCTTT
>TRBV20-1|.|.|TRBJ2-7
CSASRWATEDEQYF
TGCAGTGCTAGTCGCTGGGCGACCGAGGACGAGCAGTACTTC
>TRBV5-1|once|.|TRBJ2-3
CASADGDTQYF
TGCGCCAGCGCCGACGGGGACACGCAGTATTTT
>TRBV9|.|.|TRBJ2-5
CASSVGPGLQETQYF
TGTGCCAGCAGCGTAGGGCCGGGACTTCAAGAGACCCAGTACTTC
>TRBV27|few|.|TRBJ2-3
CASSVSAGTDTQYF
TGTGCCAGCAGTGTATCCGCGGGAACAGATACGCAGTATTTT